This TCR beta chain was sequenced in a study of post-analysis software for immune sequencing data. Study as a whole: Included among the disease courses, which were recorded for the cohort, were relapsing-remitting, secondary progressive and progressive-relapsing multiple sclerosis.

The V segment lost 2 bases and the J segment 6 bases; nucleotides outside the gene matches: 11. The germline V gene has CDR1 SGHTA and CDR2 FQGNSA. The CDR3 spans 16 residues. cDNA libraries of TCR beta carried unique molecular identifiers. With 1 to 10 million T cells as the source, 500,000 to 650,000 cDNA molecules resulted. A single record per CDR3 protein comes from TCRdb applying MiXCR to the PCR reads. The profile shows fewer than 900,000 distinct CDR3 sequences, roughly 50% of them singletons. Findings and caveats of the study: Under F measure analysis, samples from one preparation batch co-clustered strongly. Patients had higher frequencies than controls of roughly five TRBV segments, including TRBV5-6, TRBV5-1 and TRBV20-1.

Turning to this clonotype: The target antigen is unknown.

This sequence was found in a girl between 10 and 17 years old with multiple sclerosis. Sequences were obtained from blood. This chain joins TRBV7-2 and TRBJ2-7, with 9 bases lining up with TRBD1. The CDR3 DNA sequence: TGTGCCAGCAGCTTAAGCTCTGGGACAGGGTGGACCGAGCAGTACTTC. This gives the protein CASSLSSGTGWTEQYF.